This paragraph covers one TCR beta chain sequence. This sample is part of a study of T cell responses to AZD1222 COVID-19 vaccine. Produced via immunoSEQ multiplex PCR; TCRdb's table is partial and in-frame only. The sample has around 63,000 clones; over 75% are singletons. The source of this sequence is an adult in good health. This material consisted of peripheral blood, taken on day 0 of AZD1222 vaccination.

The CDR3 sequence is CASSQRQISPLHF. The CDR3, as DNA: TGTGCCAGCAGCCAGAGACAGATTTCACCCCTCCACTTT. The rearrangement uses TRBV3-1 (or the pseudogene TRBV3-2) and TRBJ1-6, with D perhaps matching TRBD1 (5 bases). Trimming pared 3 bases from V and 9 bases from J, leaving 9 bases between. This CDR3 contains 13 residues. Germline CDR1 LGHDT, CDR2 YNNKEL (reference sequence).